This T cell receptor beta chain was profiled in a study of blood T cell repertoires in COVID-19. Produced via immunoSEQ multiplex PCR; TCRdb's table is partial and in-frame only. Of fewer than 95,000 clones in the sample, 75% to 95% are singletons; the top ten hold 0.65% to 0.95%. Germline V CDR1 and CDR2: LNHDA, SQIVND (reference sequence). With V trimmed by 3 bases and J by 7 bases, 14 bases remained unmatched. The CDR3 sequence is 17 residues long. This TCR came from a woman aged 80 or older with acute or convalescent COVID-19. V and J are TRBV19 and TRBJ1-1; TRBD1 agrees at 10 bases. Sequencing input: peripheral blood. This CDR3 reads CASSIPRGQGPLGEAFF. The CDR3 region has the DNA TGTGCCAGTAGTATCCCCAGGGGACAGGGGCCACTCGGTGAAGCTTTCTTT.